This entry lists 25 T cell receptor beta chains sequenced from one sample in a study of T-cell reconstitution after alpha-beta-depleted transplantation in children. Molecular barcoding with unique molecular identifiers was used for the TCRbeta library. MiXCR was run by TCRdb on the PCR reads, yielding one entry per CDR3 protein. The sample has 440,000 or so distinct CDR3 sequences, 43% seen once. Sequenced material: PBMCs, taken before TCRalphabeta/CD19-depleted stem cell transplant. The receptors derive from a girl aged 2 to 9 with aplastic anemia, due to receive a stem cell transplant.

This clonotype was seen repeatedly, ten times or more. This sequence joins TRBV4-1 and TRBJ2-7, with D possibly being TRBD1 (6 bases). The CDR3 spans 16 residues. Looked up from germline, CDR1 is MGHRA and CDR2 is YSYEKL. The ends were cut back, 0 bases at V and 2 bases at J, with 14 bases in the middle. CDR3 coding DNA: TGCGCCAGCAGCCAAGAGCCCACAGGGTTCCCCTACGAGCAGTACTTC. Encoded protein: CASSQEPTGFPYEQYF.

This chain joins TRBV20-1 and TRBJ2-1; D is perhaps TRBD2 (5 bases). The CDR3 has 14 residues. The germline V gene encodes CDR1 DFQATT and CDR2 SNEGSKA (reference sequence). Trimming took 2 bases from V and 10 from J, leaving 18 bases between them. The CDR3 sequence is CSARRETRSGEQFF. As DNA, the CDR3 is TGCAGTGCTAGAAGGGAAACTAGGTCCGGGGAGCAGTTCTTC.

This clonotype was recorded a few times. The chain is built from TRBV5-1 and TRBJ2-7, with 9 bases matching TRBD2. Germline V gene lookup returns CDR1 SGHRS and CDR2 YFSETQ. V lost 4 bases, J lost 5 bases, and 4 bases stayed unmatched. The CDR3 has 13 residues. The CDR3 region is CASSGSSGDEQYF. The CDR3 DNA reads as TGCGCCAGCAGCGGGTCTAGCGGGGACGAGCAGTACTTC.

The J gene is TRBJ1-4, the V gene TRBV6-1, with D possibly matching TRBD1 (5 bases). The CDR3 runs to 14 residues. The germline V gene encodes CDR1 MNHNS and CDR2 SASEGT. Trimming shortened V by 6 bases and J by 4 bases, and 12 bases separated the two germline ends. The CDR3 spells CASRRQTLNEKLFF. In DNA, the CDR3 is TGTGCCAGCAGGAGACAGACCCTTAATGAAAAACTGTTTTTT.

The sample holds a few counts of this clonotype. The CDR3 sequence is CSASAAHEQFF. The CDR3 DNA is TGCAGTGCTAGCGCCGCGCATGAGCAGTTCTTC. This sequence joins TRBV20-1 and TRBJ2-1; no definite D call. The CDR3 sequence is 11 residues long. Trimming cost V 3 bases and J 8 bases, with 8 bases left between them. CDR1 is DFQATT, CDR2 SNEGSKA, per germline (reference sequence).

Ten or more counts support this clonotype. The chain carries TRBV5-1 and TRBJ2-3, with 13 bases aligning to TRBD2. Germline assignment: CDR1 SGHRS and CDR2 YFSETQ. V dropped 4 bases and J dropped 2; count of bases not matched to a gene: 4. This CDR3 spans 16 amino acids. The CDR3 loop reads CASSPGLAGDTDTQYF. CDR3 bases: TGCGCCAGCAGCCCCGGACTAGCGGGGGACACAGATACGCAGTATTTT.

The chain carries TRBV28 and TRBJ2-7; 9 bases are shared with TRBD1. Germline V gene sequence: CDR1 MDHEN, CDR2 SYDVKM. The CDR3 sequence is 15 residues long. V trimming: 5 bases; J trimming: 5 bases; junction bases outside the gene matches: 10. The CDR3 sequence is CASSPWDREANEQYF. The CDR3 nucleotides read TGTGCCAGCAGTCCGTGGGACAGGGAGGCCAACGAGCAGTACTTC.

The gene calls are TRBV20-1 and TRBJ2-7; no clear D. Trimming cost V 3 bases and J 0 bases, with 15 bases left between them. Germline assignment: CDR1 DFQATT and CDR2 SNEGSKA (reference sequence). The CDR3 spans 15 residues. The CDR3 DNA reads as TGCAGTGCTAGCCCCGGGCAGACACGCTCCTACGAGCAGTACTTC. Translated, it gives CSASPGQTRSYEQYF.

The rearrangement joins TRBV5-4 to TRBJ2-1; 10 bases align to TRBD2. This CDR3 is 16 amino acids long. Germline CDR1 and CDR2: SGHNT and YYREEE (reference sequence). V was pared by 4 bases and J by 4 bases, with 8 bases of the junction left unmatched. CDR3 sequence reads: CASSAVGTSDYNEQFF. The CDR3 nucleotides are TGTGCCAGCAGCGCCGTTGGGACTAGCGATTACAATGAGCAGTTCTTC.

Ten or more counts support this clonotype. The chain uses TRBV2 and TRBJ2-1, with 9 positions matching TRBD2. The CDR3 is 15 amino acids. From germline, CDR1 is SNHLY and CDR2 FYNNEI. The junction had 9 bases not matched to a gene; V was cut back by 7 bases and J by 5 bases. In DNA form, the CDR3 reads TGTGCCAGCACCGGTGGGCTAGCGGGGAACAATGAGCAGTTCTTC. Its translation: CASTGGLAGNNEQFF. Supplemented by reference TRBV2 and TRBJ2-1, the full variable domain reads EPEVTQTPSHQVTQMGQEVILRCVPISNHLYFYWYRQILGQKVEFLVSFYNNEISEKSEIFDDQFSVERPDGSNFTLKIRSTKLEDSAMYFCASTGGLAGNNEQFFGPGTRLTVL.

This clonotype was picked up many times. The chain employs TRBV7-2 and TRBJ2-7, with TRBD1 matching over 7 bases. This CDR3 is built from 16 residues. The V gene's germline CDR1 is SGHTA and CDR2 FQGNSA. Losses at the gene ends were 2 bases for V and 7 bases for J; bases not matched to a gene: 14. In nucleotides, the CDR3 is TGTGCCAGCAGCTTACTAGACAGGGCCCCTTTGGGAGAGCAGTACTTC. Its translation is CASSLLDRAPLGEQYF.

The chain has TRBV20-1 and TRBJ2-2; 7 bases are shared with TRBD2. Germline loops: CDR1 DFQATT, CDR2 SNEGSKA (reference sequence). V was pared by 3 bases and J by 7 bases, with 8 bases of the junction left unmatched. The CDR3 contains 14 residues. CDR3 sequence: CSARSREGLGELFF. DNA of the CDR3: TGCAGTGCTAGGTCGAGGGAGGGGCTCGGGGAGCTGTTTTTT.

This clonotype was detected only a few times. This chain joins TRBV6-1 and TRBJ1-2; D might be TRBD1 (5 bases). The CDR3 consists of 13 residues. Trimming pared 7 bases from V and 4 bases from J, leaving 13 bases between. The germline V gene encodes CDR1 MNHNS and CDR2 SASEGT. The CDR3 DNA reads TGTGCCAGCACCGTACAGGAAGGCTATGGCTACACCTTC. This codes for CASTVQEGYGYTF.

In this sample, this clonotype turned up many times. This chain links TRBV29-1 with TRBJ2-7, with 9 bases aligning to TRBD1. CDR3 size: 13 residues. The ends lost 3 bases at V and 3 bases at J; junction bases unmatched: 3. Germline values: CDR1 SQVTM, CDR2 ANQGSEA. The CDR3 DNA follows: TGCAGCGTTGAGGGGGACAGGGACTACGAGCAGTACTTC. Translation gives CSVEGDRDYEQYF.

This CDR3 reads CASSIRVSGTSGGEQYF. CDR3 DNA sequence: TGTGCCAGCAGCATAAGAGTTAGCGGGACTAGCGGGGGTGAGCAGTACTTC. V usage is TRBV6-1 and J usage is TRBJ2-7, with TRBD2 matching 14 bases. CDR1 and CDR2 (germline): MNHNS, SASEGT. Trimming took 6 bases from V and 7 from J; bases not matched to a gene: 14. The CDR3 consists of 17 residues.

This clonotype was counted between two and nine times. The rearrangement joins TRBV20-1 to TRBJ2-1, with a tentative D call TRBD2 (6 bases). This CDR3 has 13 residues. CDR1 is DFQATT and CDR2 is SNEGSKA in the germline V gene (reference sequence). Trimming pared 4 bases from V and 1 base from J, leaving 8 bases between. The CDR3 nucleotides read TGCAGTGCTACCGGGAGATCCTACAATGAGCAGTTCTTC. It is translated as CSATGRSYNEQFF.

This clonotype was found a few times. The V gene is TRBV15, the J gene TRBJ2-6; 7 bases agree with TRBD1. This CDR3 is built from 15 residues. Germline V gene lookup returns CDR1 LNHNV and CDR2 YYDKDF (reference sequence). J was trimmed by 4 bases and V by 5 bases; bases with no gene match: 5. This chain's CDR3 is CATSRQGNGANVLTF. The DNA for the CDR3 is TGTGCCACCAGCCGACAGGGTAACGGGGCCAACGTCCTGACTTTC.

This rearrangement joins TRBV28 to TRBJ2-1, with a tentative D call TRBD2 (6 bases). The germline CDR1 and CDR2 sequences are MDHEN and SYDVKM. Trimming took off 4 bases at V and 2 bases at J, with 12 bases between the two ends. The CDR3 runs 15 residues. The CDR3 loop is CASSWEAAPYNEQFF. CDR3 in DNA: TGTGCCAGCAGTTGGGAGGCCGCCCCCTACAATGAGCAGTTCTTC.

The rearrangement uses TRBV7-9 and TRBJ2-7; D gene unclear. Trimming left V 4 bases short and J 5 bases short, with 6 bases between. Germline CDR1 SEHNR, CDR2 FQNEAQ (reference sequence). The CDR3 contains 11 residues. The CDR3 nucleotides are TGTGCCAGCAGCTCCAGAAACGAGCAGTACTTC. It codes for CASSSRNEQYF.

This chain links TRBV7-2 with TRBJ2-1, with 7 bases fitting TRBD1. Trimming cost V 5 bases and J 0 bases; bases outside gene matches: 7. CDR1 and CDR2 (germline): SGHTA, FQGNSA. The CDR3 covers 16 residues. CDR3 protein: CASSRDSRSSYNEQFF. The CDR3 region has the DNA TGTGCCAGCAGCCGGGACAGTCGAAGCTCCTACAATGAGCAGTTCTTC.

This clonotype was seen only once. The chain employs TRBV7-8 and TRBJ2-3, with D possibly TRBD1 on 5 matching bases. The germline V gene encodes CDR1 SGHVS and CDR2 FQNEAQ. The CDR3 is made up of 13 amino acids. Between the trimmed V and J ends, which lost 11 bases and 2 bases, there was a span of 14 bases. CDR3 sequence (DNA): TGTGCCGGGGCGGCACACTTCACAGATACGCAGTATTTT. Amino acid sequence: CAGAAHFTDTQYF.

This clonotype appeared once. The rearrangement uses TRBV6-1 and TRBJ2-7; 10 bases map to TRBD1. CDR1 is MNHNS and CDR2 is SASEGT in the germline V gene. The CDR3 is 14 residues long. V shed 6 bases, J shed 3 bases, and the junction held 5 bases outside the gene matches. CDR3 nucleotides: TGTGCCAGCAGGATGGGACAGGGGAGCTACGAGCAGTACTTC. It specifies CASRMGQGSYEQYF.

This clonotype appeared a few times. The genes are TRBV7-9 and TRBJ2-3; maybe TRBD2 (6 bases). Deletions cut 6 bases from V and 4 bases from J, with 11 bases between. Germline V gives CDR1 SEHNR, CDR2 FQNEAQ (reference sequence). The CDR3 loop spans 13 amino acids. CDR3 amino acids: CASRNGRSDTQYF. The DNA of the CDR3 is TGTGCCAGCAGGAACGGGAGATCAGATACGCAGTATTTT.

This clonotype was picked up a small number of times. CDR3 nucleotides: TGTGCCAGCAGTTTTGTTCCGGCGGGGAGGGCGGATGAGCAGTTCTTC. Its translation: CASSFVPAGRADEQFF. The gene calls are TRBV12-3 or TRBV12-4 and TRBJ2-1; 7 nucleotides agree with TRBD2. The CDR3 length is 16 residues. The V gene end was trimmed by 3 bases and the J gene end by 8 bases; junction bases not matched to a gene: 13.

This clonotype was counted between two and nine times. The V call is TRBV9, the J call TRBJ2-1; the match to TRBD2 covers 13 bases. Per the germline V gene, CDR1 is SGDLS and CDR2 is YYNGEE. The CDR3 spans 18 residues. Trimming at V came to 4 bases and at J to 2 bases, leaving 9 bases not matched to a gene. The CDR3 DNA is TGTGCCAGCAGCCTTATGCAACTAGCGGGGGGGACCTACAATGAGCAGTTCTTC. It codes for CASSLMQLAGGTYNEQFF.